Below are 23 T cell receptor beta chains sequenced from a single sample in a study of vaccination effects on CD4 cells after COVID-19. Clones were read by immunoSEQ multiplex PCR, and TCRdb kept only the in-frame ones, dropping some. The sample lists tens of thousands of clones, about 69% occurring once. At the end of about 9 days of culture, CD4+ T cells were isolated. These TCRs' antigens remain unknown. The sample here was CD4+ T cells from PBMCs cultured without peptide, taken before COVID-19 vaccination. The receptors were sampled from a human donor who had a prior SARS-CoV-2 infection.

There are a few counts of this clone. This sequence joins TRBV2 and TRBJ1-4; 7 bases agree with TRBD1. Germline V gives CDR1 SNHLY, CDR2 FYNNEI. The V segment lost 5 bases and the J segment 4 bases; nucleotides outside the gene matches: 7. The CDR3 totals 15 residues. The CDR3 DNA reads as TGTGCCAGCAGTAAAGGAGGGACAGTTAATGAAAAACTGTTTTTT. Its translation: CASSKGGTVNEKLFF.

V usage is TRBV2 and J usage is TRBJ1-2; D not certain. V lost 6 bases and J 1 base, leaving 9 bases between the germline ends. Germline CDR1 reads SNHLY; CDR2 reads FYNNEI. The CDR3 consists of 13 residues. CDR3 DNA: TGTGCCAGCAGGGCAGAGGATAACTATGGCTACACCTTC. It yields the protein CASRAEDNYGYTF.

V gene TRBV6-5 combines with J gene TRBJ1-2; D gene ambiguous. The CDR3 is 11 amino acids. The V end was cut by 10 bases, the J end by 2 bases, with 8 bases between. Germline V CDR1 and CDR2: MNHEY, SVGAGI. The CDR3 region has the DNA TGTGCCATTATGCGGAACTATGGCTACACCTTC. This encodes CAIMRNYGYTF.

The chain has TRBV6-2 or TRBV6-3 and TRBJ2-7; 7 bases agree with TRBD1. The germline CDR1 and CDR2 sequences are MNHEY and SVGEGT. With 2 bases clipped from V and 6 bases from J, the junction kept 13 bases outside the gene matches. The CDR3 sequence is 16 residues long. The CDR3 region is CASSYLKTGPRTEQYF. CDR3 nucleotide sequence: TGTGCCAGCAGTTACCTGAAGACAGGGCCTAGGACCGAGCAGTACTTC.

This clone was seen a few times. The rearrangement uses TRBV29-1 and TRBJ1-1, with 9 bases aligning to TRBD1. The CDR3 spans 15 residues. Germline CDR1 is SQVTM and CDR2 is ANQGSEA. Trimming took 7 bases from V and 0 from J; bases not matched to a gene: 9. The CDR3 loop reads CSAGTGWGMNTEAFF. The CDR3 nucleotides are TGCAGCGCCGGGACAGGGTGGGGGATGAACACTGAAGCTTTCTTT.

The genes are TRBV3-1 (or the pseudogene TRBV3-2) and TRBJ2-7; possible D gene TRBD2, 6 bases. CDR1 and CDR2 from the germline V gene are LGHDT and YNNKEL (reference sequence). Trimming took off 1 base at V and 2 bases at J, with 15 bases between the two ends. The CDR3 consists of 16 residues. The CDR3 region has the DNA TGTGCCAGCAGCCAAGTAATTGGCGGGACCACCTACGAGCAGTACTTC. Protein product: CASSQVIGGTTYEQYF.

The V gene is TRBV4-1, the J gene TRBJ2-4; the match to TRBD1 covers 8 bases. The CDR3 is made up of 17 amino acids. Trimming removed 5 bases from V and 0 bases from J; junction bases left unmatched: 9. CDR1 and CDR2 (germline): MGHRA, YSYEKL. CDR3 coding DNA: TGCGCCAGCAGCGCCCTGACAGGGGACCTAGCCAAAAACATTCAGTACTTC. It yields the protein CASSALTGDLAKNIQYF.

The V call is TRBV4-2, the J call TRBJ2-1; D not resolved. This CDR3 is built from 16 residues. The V gene lost 0 bases and the J gene lost 3 bases, with 12 bases spanning the gap. Germline values: CDR1 LGHNA, CDR2 YNFKEQ. CDR3 in amino acids: CASSQEGQAIYNEQFF. In nucleotides, the CDR3 is TGTGCCAGCAGCCAAGAGGGTCAGGCCATCTACAATGAGCAGTTCTTC.

This clone is a singleton in its sample. CDR3 sequence: CASSVLTGDLTDTQYF. The CDR3 DNA sequence: TGTGCCAGCAGCGTCTTAACGGGCGATTTGACAGATACGCAGTATTTT. The chain uses TRBV9 and TRBJ2-3; D gene uncertain. The germline V gene encodes CDR1 SGDLS and CDR2 YYNGEE. V was pared by 2 bases and J by 3 bases, with 16 bases between. This CDR3 spans 16 amino acids.

The chain joins TRBV5-4 to TRBJ2-2; D ambiguous. Germline V CDR1 and CDR2: SGHNT, YYREEE (reference sequence). The CDR3 spans 14 residues. Trimming shortened V by 0 bases and J by 3 bases, and 6 bases separated the two germline ends. CDR3 in DNA: TGTGCCAGCAGCTTGGTTGGCTACACCGGGGAGCTGTTTTTT. Amino acid sequence: CASSLVGYTGELFF.

The chain uses TRBV29-1 and TRBJ1-4; D is possibly TRBD1 (5 bases). CDR3 size: 14 residues. The V end was cut by 7 bases, the J end by 7 bases, with 19 bases between. Germline CDR1 SQVTM, CDR2 ANQGSEA. This CDR3 is CSAGSLFGGEKLFF. The CDR3 DNA is TGCAGCGCAGGTAGTCTTTTCGGGGGTGAAAAACTGTTTTTT.

This clone showed up just a few times. The chain combines TRBV5-1 with TRBJ1-4; possibly TRBD1 for D (5 bases). Trimming cost V 4 bases and J 6 bases, with 13 bases left between them. The length of the CDR3 is 14 residues. Germline assignment: CDR1 SGHRS and CDR2 YFSETQ. The CDR3 sequence is CASSAVGPDEKLFF. CDR3 bases: TGCGCCAGCAGCGCGGTGGGGCCGGATGAAAAACTGTTTTTT.

This chain connects TRBV9 to TRBJ1-1, with D unresolved. Germline V lookup: CDR1 SGDLS, CDR2 YYNGEE. The V and J ends lost 2 bases and 4 bases respectively, with 12 bases between them. The CDR3 contains 14 residues. The DNA of the CDR3 is TGTGCCAGCAGCGTGACTTTTGGAGGCACTGAAGCTTTCTTT. It specifies CASSVTFGGTEAFF.

This clone has more than one count but fewer than ten. CDR3 bases: TGTGCCAGCAGCTTAGAAAGTTCGGGAGGGAGGCAGTTCTTC. Translating it yields CASSLESSGGRQFF. The V and J genes are TRBV7-3 and TRBJ2-1; 8 nucleotides align to TRBD2. The CDR3 contains 14 residues. Germline V gene lookup returns CDR1 SGHTA and CDR2 FQGTGA. V lost 2 bases to trimming and J lost 12 bases; unmatched junction nucleotides: 9.

This clone has just a few counts. The rearrangement links TRBV7-9 to TRBJ1-2; D unresolved. Trimming removed 2 bases at V and 1 base at J, with 8 bases between. In germline, CDR1 is SEHNR, CDR2 FQNEAQ (reference sequence). The CDR3 is 14 amino acids. The CDR3 DNA reads as TGTGCCAGCAGCTTACCGACCGTTAACTATGGCTACACCTTC. As protein: CASSLPTVNYGYTF.

The chain uses TRBV7-9 and TRBJ2-1; perhaps TRBD2 as D (6 bases). With 4 bases removed from V and 4 bases from J, the gap between germline ends came to 14 bases. CDR1 and CDR2 from the germline V gene are SEHNR and FQNEAQ (reference sequence). The CDR3 sequence is 15 residues long. The CDR3 is CASSSRDSLYNEQFF. The DNA of the CDR3 is TGTGCCAGCAGCTCCCGGGACTCTCTTTACAATGAGCAGTTCTTC.

The chain joins TRBV23-1 to TRBJ2-7, with 9 bases lining up with TRBD2. TRBV23-1 is labeled an ORF, and its function is uncertain. The CDR3 contains 18 residues. V was clipped by 0 bases and J by 0 bases; unmatched bases: 9. The CDR3: CASSQSCGGVHNSYEQYF. CDR3 DNA sequence: TGCGCCAGCAGTCAATCGTGCGGGGGGGTCCATAACTCCTACGAGCAGTACTTC.

This chain connects TRBV20-1 to TRBJ2-3; D call uncertain. V was clipped by 3 bases and J by 4 bases, with 5 bases between them. CDR1 is DFQATT, CDR2 SNEGSKA, per germline (reference sequence). The length of the CDR3 is 11 residues. This CDR3 is CSASGPDTQYF. The CDR3 nucleotides are TGCAGTGCTAGCGGACCAGATACGCAGTATTTT.

V gene TRBV2 combines with J gene TRBJ2-3; the match to TRBD1 covers 10 bases. The V and J ends lost 7 bases and 6 bases, in that order; junction bases with no gene match: 7. From germline, CDR1 is SNHLY and CDR2 FYNNEI. The length of the CDR3 is 14 residues. This CDR3 reads CASIRDRGFDTQYF. CDR3 DNA: TGTGCCAGCATCCGGGACAGGGGTTTTGATACGCAGTATTTT.

The genes are TRBV4-1 and TRBJ2-4, with 9 bases fitting TRBD2. This CDR3 region has 16 residues. The V and J ends lost 0 bases and 9 bases, in that order; junction bases with no gene match: 9. In germline, CDR1 is MGHRA, CDR2 YSYEKL. CDR3 in amino acids: CASSQDGLAGMGIQYF. CDR3 nucleotides: TGCGCCAGCAGCCAAGATGGGCTAGCGGGGATGGGCATTCAGTACTTC.

This clone has a handful of counts. The CDR3: CASSYGVAGEDTF. The CDR3 DNA is TGTGCCAGCAGTTACGGGGTCGCGGGTGAGGACACCTTC. The J gene is TRBJ1-2, the V gene TRBV6-5; D unresolved. Trimming pared 2 bases from V and 12 bases from J, leaving 16 bases between. The CDR3 is 13 amino acids. Germline V gene data show CDR1 as MNHEY and CDR2 as SVGAGI.

This clone was seen a single time. This chain uses TRBV29-1 with TRBJ1-1, with no clear D. Germline values: CDR1 SQVTM, CDR2 ANQGSEA. The CDR3 covers 14 residues. The germline V and J ends were trimmed by 2 bases and 1 base, with 11 bases remaining between them. The CDR3 spells CSVELLAGNTEAFF. The DNA for the CDR3 is TGCAGCGTTGAACTCTTGGCGGGGAACACTGAAGCTTTCTTT.

The rearrangement uses TRBV4-1 and TRBJ1-4; 11 nucleotides align to TRBD1. This CDR3 has 15 amino acids. From germline, CDR1 is MGHRA and CDR2 YSYEKL. V shed 3 bases, J shed 7 bases, and the junction held 4 bases outside the gene matches. The CDR3 loop is CASSQRGQGVEKLFF. The CDR3 nucleotides read TGCGCCAGCAGCCAGAGGGGACAGGGGGTTGAAAAACTGTTTTTT.